The rows below give T cell receptor beta chains drawn from one sample of a study of cytotoxic CD8 clonotypes in ibrutinib-treated CLL. Some clones are missing from TCRdb's copy, which holds only in-frame ones; the method was immunoSEQ multiplex PCR. The sample includes about 140,000 clones, 60% to 80% of them seen just once. Source: PBMCs, taken after 12 months of ibrutinib treatment. The receptors were sampled from a human donor with chronic lymphocytic leukemia. CDR3s leave out the opening cysteine and the closing phenylalanine or tryptophan. Clone size is shown for a subset of rows, as once, few, many or a class of expanded clone.

TRBJ2-5 | - | TRBV13 | ASSLALAGGGPIETQY
TRBJ1-1 | few | TRBV4-1 | ASSQDLAQGRAAF
TRBJ2-3 | once | TRBV5-6 | ASSFDWETDTQY
TRBJ1-1 | - | TRBV6-5 | ASSYSGIGNTEAF
TRBJ2-1 | - | TRBV19 | ASSRDRGSVDEQF
TRBJ2-2 | once | TRBV28 | ASSLITGELF
TRBJ2-7 | - | TRBV6-5 | ASSYSSLLPYEQY
TRBJ2-1 | - | TRBV4-1 | ASSQGSGHNEQF
TRBJ2-7 | - | TRBV2 | ASSEQGGFYEQY
TRBJ2-7 | - | TRBV7-8 | ASSWLVSGVNYEQY
TRBJ1-1 | - | TRBV6-4 | ASRPGGGHTEAF
TRBJ2-7 | few | TRBV7-9 | ASSFDGTGVNEQY
TRBJ2-5 | - | TRBV7-9 | ASSLGGGKETQY
TRBJ2-3 | - | TRBV5-1 | ASSPGQGTGTDTQY
TRBJ2-1 | few | TRBV18 | ASSPSGASGSNYNEQF
TRBJ1-5 | few | TRBV2 | ASSETGRYQPQH
TRBJ1-1 | - | TRBV28 | ASSPSRVGAEAF
TRBJ2-5 | - | TRBV28 | ASSGTARQETQY
TRBJ2-7 | - | TRBV21-1 | ASSVTRQISYEQY
TRBJ2-1 | - | TRBV5-1 | ASSRLDSRNEQF
TRBJ1-4 | few | TRBV4-1 | ASSLGTGAIGKLF
TRBJ2-5 | - | TRBV6-6 | ASTPGPGGETQY
TRBJ1-4 | - | TRBV28 | ASSSGGSAEKLF
TRBJ2-7 | - | TRBV7-9 | ASVSQGETYEQY